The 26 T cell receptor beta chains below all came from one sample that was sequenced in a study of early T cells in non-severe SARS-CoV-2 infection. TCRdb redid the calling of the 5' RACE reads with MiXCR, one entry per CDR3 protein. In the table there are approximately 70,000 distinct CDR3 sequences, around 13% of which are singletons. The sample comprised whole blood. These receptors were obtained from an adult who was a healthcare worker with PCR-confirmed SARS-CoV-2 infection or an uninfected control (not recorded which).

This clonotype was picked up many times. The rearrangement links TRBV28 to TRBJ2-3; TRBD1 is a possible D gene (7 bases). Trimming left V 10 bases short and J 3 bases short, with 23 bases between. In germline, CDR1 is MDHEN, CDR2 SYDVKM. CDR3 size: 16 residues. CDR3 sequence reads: CATSLTRGARTDTQYF. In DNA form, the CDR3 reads TGTGCCACCTCCCTCACCAGGGGGGCCCGGACAGATACGCAGTATTTT. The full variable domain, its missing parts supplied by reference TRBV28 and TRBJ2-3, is DVKVTQSSRYLVKRTGEKVFLECVQDMDHENMFWYRQDPGLGLRLIYFSYDVKMKEKGDIPEGYSVSREKKERFSLILESASTNQTSMYLCATSLTRGARTDTQYFGPGTRLTVL.

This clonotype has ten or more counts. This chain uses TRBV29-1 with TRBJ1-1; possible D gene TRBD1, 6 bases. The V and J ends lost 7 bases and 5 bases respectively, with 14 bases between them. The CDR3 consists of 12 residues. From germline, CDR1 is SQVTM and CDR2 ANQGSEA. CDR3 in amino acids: CSGQGGGTEAFF. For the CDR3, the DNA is TGCAGCGGCCAAGGGGGAGGAACTGAAGCTTTCTTT.

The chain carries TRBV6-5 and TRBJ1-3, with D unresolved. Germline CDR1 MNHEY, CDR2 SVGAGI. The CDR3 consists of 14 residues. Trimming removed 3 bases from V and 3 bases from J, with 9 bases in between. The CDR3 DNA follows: TGTGCCAGCAGTTATGGCAGCATTGGAAACACCATATATTTT. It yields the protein CASSYGSIGNTIYF.

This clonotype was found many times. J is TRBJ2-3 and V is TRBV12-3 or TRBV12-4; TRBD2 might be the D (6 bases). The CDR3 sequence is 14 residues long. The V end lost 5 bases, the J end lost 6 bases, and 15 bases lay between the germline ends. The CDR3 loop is CASSRLEPSDTQYF. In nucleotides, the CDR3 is TGTGCCAGCAGTAGACTAGAGCCGTCGGATACGCAGTATTTT.

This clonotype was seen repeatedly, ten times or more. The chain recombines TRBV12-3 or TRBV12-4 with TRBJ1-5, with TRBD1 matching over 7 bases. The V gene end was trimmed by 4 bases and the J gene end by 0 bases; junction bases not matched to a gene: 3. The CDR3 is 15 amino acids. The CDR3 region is CASSSRQGSNQPQHF. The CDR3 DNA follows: TGTGCCAGCAGTTCGCGACAGGGTAGCAATCAGCCCCAGCATTTT.

DNA of the CDR3: TGCCGGACTATCAACGGACCTGAAGCTTTCTTT. As protein: CRTINGPEAFF. The chain uses TRBV29-1 and TRBJ1-1; D remains unclear. The CDR3 contains 11 residues. Germline lookup yields CDR1 SQVTM and CDR2 ANQGSEA.

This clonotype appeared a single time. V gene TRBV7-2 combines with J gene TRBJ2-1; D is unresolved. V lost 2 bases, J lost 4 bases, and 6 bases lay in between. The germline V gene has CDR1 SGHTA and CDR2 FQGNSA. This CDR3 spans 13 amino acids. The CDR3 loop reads CASSLIRYNEQFF. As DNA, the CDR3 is TGTGCCAGCAGCTTAATTCGATACAATGAGCAGTTCTTC.

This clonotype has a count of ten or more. The CDR3 region is CASSPDPSHSYEQYF. CDR3 in DNA: TGTGCCAGCAGCCCGGACCCCAGTCACTCCTACGAGCAGTACTTC. The chain recombines TRBV6-5 with TRBJ2-7; D call uncertain. Germline V lookup: CDR1 MNHEY, CDR2 SVGAGI. V was cut by 6 bases and J by 0 bases, with 15 bases left in between. There are 15 residues in the CDR3.

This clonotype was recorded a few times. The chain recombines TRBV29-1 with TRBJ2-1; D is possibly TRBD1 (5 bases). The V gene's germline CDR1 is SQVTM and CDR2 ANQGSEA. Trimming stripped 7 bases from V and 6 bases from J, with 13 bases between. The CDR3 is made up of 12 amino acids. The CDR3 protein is CSARAASNEQFF. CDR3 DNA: TGCAGCGCCAGGGCGGCAAGCAATGAGCAGTTCTTC.

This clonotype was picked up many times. CDR3 sequence (DNA): TGTGCCAGCAGCCTAATGGCAGTCCAAGAGACCCAGTACTTC. Its translation is CASSLMAVQETQYF. The chain has TRBV11-2 and TRBJ2-5; D unclear. The CDR3 contains 14 residues. V lost 5 bases to trimming and J lost 1 base, with 11 bases between them. The germline V gene has CDR1 SGHAT and CDR2 FQNNGV. The full variable domain, in which reference TRBV11-2 and TRBJ2-5 provide the parts outside the CDR3, is EAGVAQSPRYKIIEKRQSVAFWCNPISGHATLYWYQQILGQGPKLLIQFQNNGVVDDSQLPKDRFSAERLKGVDSTLKIQPAKLEDSAVYLCASSLMAVQETQYFGPGTRLLVL.

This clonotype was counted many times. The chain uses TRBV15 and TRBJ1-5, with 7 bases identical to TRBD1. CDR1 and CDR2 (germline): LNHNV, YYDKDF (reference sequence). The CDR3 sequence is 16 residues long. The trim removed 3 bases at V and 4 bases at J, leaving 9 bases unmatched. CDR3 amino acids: CATSRRDRDRNQPQHF. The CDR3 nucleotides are TGTGCCACCAGCAGGAGGGACCGGGACAGAAATCAGCCCCAGCATTTT.

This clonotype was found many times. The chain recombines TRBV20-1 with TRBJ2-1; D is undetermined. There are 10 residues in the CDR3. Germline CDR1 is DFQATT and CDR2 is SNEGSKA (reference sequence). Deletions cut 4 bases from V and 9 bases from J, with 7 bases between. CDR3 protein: CSANQREQFF. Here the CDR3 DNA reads TGCAGTGCTAATCAGCGTGAGCAGTTCTTC.

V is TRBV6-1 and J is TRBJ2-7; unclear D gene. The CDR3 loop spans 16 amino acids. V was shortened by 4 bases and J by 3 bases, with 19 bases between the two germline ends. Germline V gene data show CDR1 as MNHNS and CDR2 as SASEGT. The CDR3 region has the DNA TGTGCCAGCAGTGCCCCCATGAAAGGTGCAGTCTACGAGCAGTACTTC. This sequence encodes CASSAPMKGAVYEQYF.

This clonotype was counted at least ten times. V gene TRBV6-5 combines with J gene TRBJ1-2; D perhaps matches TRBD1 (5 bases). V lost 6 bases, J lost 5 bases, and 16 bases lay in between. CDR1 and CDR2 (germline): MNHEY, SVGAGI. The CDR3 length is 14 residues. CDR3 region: CASSPTGSVYGYTF. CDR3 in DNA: TGTGCCAGCAGCCCCACAGGAAGCGTGTATGGCTACACCTTC.

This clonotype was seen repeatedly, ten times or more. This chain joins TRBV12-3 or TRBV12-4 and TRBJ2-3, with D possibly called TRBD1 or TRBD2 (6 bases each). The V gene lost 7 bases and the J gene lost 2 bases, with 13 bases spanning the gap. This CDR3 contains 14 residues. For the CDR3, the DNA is TGTGCCAGCAACAGGGACTTAAACACAGATACGCAGTATTTT. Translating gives CASNRDLNTDTQYF.

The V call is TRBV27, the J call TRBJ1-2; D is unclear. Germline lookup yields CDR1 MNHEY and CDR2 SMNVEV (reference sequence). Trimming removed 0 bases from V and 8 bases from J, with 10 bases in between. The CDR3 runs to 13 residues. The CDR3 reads CASSLSAARGYTF. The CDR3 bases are TGTGCCAGCAGTTTATCGGCAGCCAGGGGCTACACCTTC.

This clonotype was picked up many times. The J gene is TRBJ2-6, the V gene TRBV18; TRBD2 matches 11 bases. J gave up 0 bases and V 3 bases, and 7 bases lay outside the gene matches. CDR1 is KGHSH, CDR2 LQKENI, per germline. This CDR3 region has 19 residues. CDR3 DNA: TGTGCCAGCTCACCGATTAGCGGGAGGGCTAACTCTGGGGCCAACGTCCTGACTTTC. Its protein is CASSPISGRANSGANVLTF.

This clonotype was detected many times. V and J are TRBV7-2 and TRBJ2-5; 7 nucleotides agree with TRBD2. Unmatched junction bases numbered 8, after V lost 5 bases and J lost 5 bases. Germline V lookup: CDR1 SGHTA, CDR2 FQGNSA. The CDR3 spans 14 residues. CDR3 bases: TGTGCCAGCAGCCATAACCGGGGGGATGAGACCCAGTACTTC. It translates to CASSHNRGDETQYF.

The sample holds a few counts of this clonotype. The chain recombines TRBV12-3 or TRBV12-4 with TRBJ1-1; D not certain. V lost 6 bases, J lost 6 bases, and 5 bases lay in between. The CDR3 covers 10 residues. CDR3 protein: CASRGSEAFF. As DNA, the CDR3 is TGTGCCAGCAGGGGCTCTGAAGCTTTCTTT.

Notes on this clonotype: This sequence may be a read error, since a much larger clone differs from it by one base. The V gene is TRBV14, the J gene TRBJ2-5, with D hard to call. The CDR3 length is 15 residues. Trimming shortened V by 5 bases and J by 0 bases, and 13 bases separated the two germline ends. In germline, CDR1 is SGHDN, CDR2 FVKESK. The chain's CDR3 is CASSKASADQETQYF. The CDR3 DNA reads TGTGCCAGCAGCAAAGCTTCGGCAGACCAAGAGACCCAGTACTTC.

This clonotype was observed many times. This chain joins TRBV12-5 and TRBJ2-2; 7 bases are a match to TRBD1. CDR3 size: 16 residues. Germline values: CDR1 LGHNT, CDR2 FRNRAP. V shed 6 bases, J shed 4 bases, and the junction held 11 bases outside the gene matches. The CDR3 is CASGPLDRVGTGELFF. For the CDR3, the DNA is TGTGCTAGTGGACCTCTCGACAGGGTTGGCACCGGGGAGCTGTTTTTT. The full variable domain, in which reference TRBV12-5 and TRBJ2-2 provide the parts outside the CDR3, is DARVTQTPRHKVTEMGQEVTMRCQPILGHNTVFWYRQTMMQGLELLAYFRNRAPLDDSGMPKDRFSAEMPDATLATLKIQPSEPRDSAVYFCASGPLDRVGTGELFFGEGSRLTVL.

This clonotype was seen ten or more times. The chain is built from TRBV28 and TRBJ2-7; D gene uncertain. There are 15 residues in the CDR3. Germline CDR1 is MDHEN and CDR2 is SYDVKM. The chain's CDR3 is CASSTITTSSYEQYF. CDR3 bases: TGTGCAAGCTCCACGATTACAACATCCTCCTACGAGCAGTACTTC.

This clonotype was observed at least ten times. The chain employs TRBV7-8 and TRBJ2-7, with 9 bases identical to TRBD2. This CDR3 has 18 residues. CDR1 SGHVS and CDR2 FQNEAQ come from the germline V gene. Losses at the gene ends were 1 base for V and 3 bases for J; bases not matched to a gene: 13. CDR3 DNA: TGTGCCAGCAGCTTAGTGATCTTAGCGGGAGTGAGGGTCTACGAGCAGTACTTC. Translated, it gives CASSLVILAGVRVYEQYF.

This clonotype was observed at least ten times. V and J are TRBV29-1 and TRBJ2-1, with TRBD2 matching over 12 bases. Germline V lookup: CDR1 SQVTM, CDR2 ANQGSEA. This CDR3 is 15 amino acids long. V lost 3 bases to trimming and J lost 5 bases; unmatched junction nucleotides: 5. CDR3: CSVETSGRLDNEQFF. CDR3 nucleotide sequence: TGCAGCGTTGAGACTAGCGGGAGACTTGACAATGAGCAGTTCTTC.

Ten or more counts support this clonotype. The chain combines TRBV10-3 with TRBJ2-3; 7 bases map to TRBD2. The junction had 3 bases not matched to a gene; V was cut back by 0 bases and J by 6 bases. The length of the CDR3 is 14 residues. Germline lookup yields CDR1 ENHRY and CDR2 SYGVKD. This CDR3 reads CAISESTSQDTQYF. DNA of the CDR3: TGTGCCATCAGTGAGTCGACTAGCCAGGATACGCAGTATTTT.

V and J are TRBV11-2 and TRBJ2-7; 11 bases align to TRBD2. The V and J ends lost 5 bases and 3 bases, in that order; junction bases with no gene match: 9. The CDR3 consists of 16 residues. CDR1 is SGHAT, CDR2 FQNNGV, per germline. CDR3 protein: CASSPLAGGRYYEQYF. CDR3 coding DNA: TGTGCCAGCAGCCCTCTAGCGGGGGGCCGATACTACGAGCAGTACTTC. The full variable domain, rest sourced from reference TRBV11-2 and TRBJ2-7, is EAGVAQSPRYKIIEKRQSVAFWCNPISGHATLYWYQQILGQGPKLLIQFQNNGVVDDSQLPKDRFSAERLKGVDSTLKIQPAKLEDSAVYLCASSPLAGGRYYEQYFGPGTRLTVT.